This TCR beta chain is drawn from a study of blood T cell repertoires in COVID-19. Looking at the study overall: Acute and convalescent COVID-19 samples came from the United States, Italy and Spain. T cells, B-cell-depleted T cells, or PBMCs supplied cDNA or gDNA.

This CDR3 contains 13 residues. Trimming removed 7 bases from V and 5 bases from J; junction bases left unmatched: 6. Germline V CDR1 and CDR2: SGHTA, FQGNSA. Original processing notes: Nucleated cell number was recorded as an estimate derived from reference gene primer amplification. Here immunoSEQ multiplex PCR was the method, and the copy in TCRdb shows in-frame clones only, minus some. The V and J calls and clone size come from that table; D and trimming were worked out from the DNA. Of more than 150,000 clones in the sample, 79% were seen once. This chain uses TRBV7-2 with TRBJ1-2, with 8 bases matching TRBD1. The TCR was taken from a man aged 55 to 69 with active or convalescent COVID-19. Sequencing used peripheral blood. The CDR3 here is CASNSGTGYGYTF. The CDR3 region has the DNA TGTGCCAGCAACTCCGGGACAGGATATGGCTACACCTTC.